This TCR beta chain comes out of a study of cytomegalovirus exposure and HLA in healthy donors. Comments on this clone: Its antigen is still unknown.

Trimming left V 2 bases short and J 0 bases short, with 17 bases between. The CDR3 totals 18 residues. The V gene's germline CDR1 is MGHRA and CDR2 YSYEKL. Overall study findings and caveats: The authors later linked a missense DCLRE1C variant to TCR beta V- and J-gene trimming. TCR beta sequences reportedly predicted most subjects' HLA-A and HLA-B alleles accurately.

Amplification used 60 Vbeta primers and 13 Jbeta primers. This table comes from immunoSEQ multiplex PCR, and its TCRdb copy is limited to in-frame clones, with some not included. Recorded for this sample: 80,000 to 100,000 clones. The material sequenced was PBMCs. The TCR comes from a man aged 45-65 years in good health and CMV-seropositive. The rearrangement uses TRBV4-1 and TRBJ1-5, with D tentatively TRBD1 (6 bases). The CDR3 DNA follows: TGCGCCAGCAGCCAAATGGGGCTGGGGGGGCTTAGCAATCAGCCCCAGCATTTT. This encodes CASSQMGLGGLSNQPQHF.